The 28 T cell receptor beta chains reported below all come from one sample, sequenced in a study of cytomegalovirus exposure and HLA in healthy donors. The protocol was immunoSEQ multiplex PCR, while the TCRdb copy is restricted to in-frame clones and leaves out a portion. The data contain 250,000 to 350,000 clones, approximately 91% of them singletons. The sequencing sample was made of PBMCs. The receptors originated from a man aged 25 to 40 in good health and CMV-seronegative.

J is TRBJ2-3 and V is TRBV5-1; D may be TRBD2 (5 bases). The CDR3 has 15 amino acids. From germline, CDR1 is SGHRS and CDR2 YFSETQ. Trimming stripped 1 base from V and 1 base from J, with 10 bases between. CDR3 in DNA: TGCGCCAGCAGCTTGCTTGCGAGGGGCACAGATACGCAGTATTTT. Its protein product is CASSLLARGTDTQYF.

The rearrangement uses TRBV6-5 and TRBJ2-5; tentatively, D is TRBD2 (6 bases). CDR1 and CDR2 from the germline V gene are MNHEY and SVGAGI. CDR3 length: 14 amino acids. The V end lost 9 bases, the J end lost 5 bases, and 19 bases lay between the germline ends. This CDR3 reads CASEGRDGGETQYF. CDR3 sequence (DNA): TGTGCCAGTGAGGGACGGGACGGAGGGGAGACCCAGTACTTC.

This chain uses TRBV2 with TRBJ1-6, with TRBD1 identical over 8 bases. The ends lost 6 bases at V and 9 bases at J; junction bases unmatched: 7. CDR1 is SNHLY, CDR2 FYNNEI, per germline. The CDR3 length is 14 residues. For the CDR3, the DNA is TGTGCCAGCAGATCGACAGGGGCTACTTCACCCCTCCACTTT. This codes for CASRSTGATSPLHF.

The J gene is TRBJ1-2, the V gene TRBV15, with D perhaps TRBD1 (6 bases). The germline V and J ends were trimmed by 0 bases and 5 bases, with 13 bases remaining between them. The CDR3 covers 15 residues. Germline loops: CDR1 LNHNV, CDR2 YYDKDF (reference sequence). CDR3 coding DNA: TGTGCCACCAGCAGAGATCCCGGACAGCCATATGGCTACACCTTC. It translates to CATSRDPGQPYGYTF.

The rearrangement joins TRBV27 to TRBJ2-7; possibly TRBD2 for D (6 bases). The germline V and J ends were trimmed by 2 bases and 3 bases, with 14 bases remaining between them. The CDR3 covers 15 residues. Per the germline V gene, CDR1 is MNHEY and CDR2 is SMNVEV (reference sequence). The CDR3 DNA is TGTGCCAGCAGTTTAATCTCGGGCGGGGACTACGAGCAGTACTTC. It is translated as CASSLISGGDYEQYF.

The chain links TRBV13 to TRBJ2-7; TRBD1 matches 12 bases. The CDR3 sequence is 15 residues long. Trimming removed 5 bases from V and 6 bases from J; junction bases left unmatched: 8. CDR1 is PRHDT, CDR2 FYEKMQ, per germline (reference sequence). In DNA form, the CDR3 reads TGTGCCAGCAGCCCCCGGGGACAGGGGGCAAGCGAGCAGTACTTC. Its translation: CASSPRGQGASEQYF.

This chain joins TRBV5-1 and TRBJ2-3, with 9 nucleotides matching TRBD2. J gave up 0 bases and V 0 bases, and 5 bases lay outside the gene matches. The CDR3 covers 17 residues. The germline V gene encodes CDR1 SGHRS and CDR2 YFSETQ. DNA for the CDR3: TGCGCCAGCAGCTTGGTGTCTAGCGGGGCTAGCACAGATACGCAGTATTTT. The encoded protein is CASSLVSSGASTDTQYF.

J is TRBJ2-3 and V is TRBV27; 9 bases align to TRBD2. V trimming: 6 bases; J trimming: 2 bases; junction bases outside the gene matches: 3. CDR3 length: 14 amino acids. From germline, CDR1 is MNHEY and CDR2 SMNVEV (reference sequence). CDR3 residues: CASRASGATDTQYF. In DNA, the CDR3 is TGTGCCAGCAGGGCTAGCGGGGCCACAGATACGCAGTATTTT.

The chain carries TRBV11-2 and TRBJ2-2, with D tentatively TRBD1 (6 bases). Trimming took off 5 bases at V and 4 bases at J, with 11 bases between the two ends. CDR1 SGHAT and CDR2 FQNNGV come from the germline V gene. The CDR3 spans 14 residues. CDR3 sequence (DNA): TGTGCCAGCAGCCGCGCGACAGGCACCGGGGAGCTGTTTTTT. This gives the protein CASSRATGTGELFF. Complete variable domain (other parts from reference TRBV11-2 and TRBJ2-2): EAGVAQSPRYKIIEKRQSVAFWCNPISGHATLYWYQQILGQGPKLLIQFQNNGVVDDSQLPKDRFSAERLKGVDSTLKIQPAKLEDSAVYLCASSRATGTGELFFGEGSRLTVL.

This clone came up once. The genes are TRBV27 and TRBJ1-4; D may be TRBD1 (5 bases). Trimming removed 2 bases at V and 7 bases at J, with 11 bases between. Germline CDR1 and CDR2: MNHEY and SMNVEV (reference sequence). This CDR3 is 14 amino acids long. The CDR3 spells CASSLRRRGEKLFF. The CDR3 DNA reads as TGTGCCAGCAGTTTAAGGCGGAGGGGTGAAAAACTGTTTTTT.

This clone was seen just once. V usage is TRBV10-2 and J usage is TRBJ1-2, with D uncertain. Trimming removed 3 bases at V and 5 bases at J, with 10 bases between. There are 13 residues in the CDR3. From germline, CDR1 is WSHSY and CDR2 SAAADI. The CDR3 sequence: CASSESREYGYTF. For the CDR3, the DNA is TGCGCCAGCAGTGAATCGAGAGAATATGGCTACACCTTC.

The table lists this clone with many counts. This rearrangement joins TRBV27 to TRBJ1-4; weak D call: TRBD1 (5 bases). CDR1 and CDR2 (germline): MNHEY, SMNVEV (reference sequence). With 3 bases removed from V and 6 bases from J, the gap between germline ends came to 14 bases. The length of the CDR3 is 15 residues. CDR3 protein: CASSFIGVGDEKLFF. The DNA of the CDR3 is TGTGCCAGCAGTTTTATAGGGGTAGGGGATGAAAAACTGTTTTTT.

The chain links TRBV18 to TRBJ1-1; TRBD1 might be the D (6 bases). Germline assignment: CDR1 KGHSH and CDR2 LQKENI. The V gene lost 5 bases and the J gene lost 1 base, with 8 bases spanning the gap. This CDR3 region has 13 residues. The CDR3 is CASSTDRNTEAFF. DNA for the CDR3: TGTGCCAGCTCAACGGACAGGAACACTGAAGCTTTCTTT.

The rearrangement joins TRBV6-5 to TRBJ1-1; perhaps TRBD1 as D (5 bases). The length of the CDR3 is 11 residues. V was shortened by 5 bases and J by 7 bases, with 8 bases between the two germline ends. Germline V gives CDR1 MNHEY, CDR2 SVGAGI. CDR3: CASSRDSEAFF. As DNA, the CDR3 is TGTGCCAGCAGTCGAGACAGTGAAGCTTTCTTT.

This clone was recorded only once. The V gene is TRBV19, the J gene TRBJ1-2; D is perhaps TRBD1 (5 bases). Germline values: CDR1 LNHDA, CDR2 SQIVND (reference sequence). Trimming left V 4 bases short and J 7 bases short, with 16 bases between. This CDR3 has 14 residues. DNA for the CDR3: TGTGCCAGTAGTACCAGGGTAGGCGTGGGTGGCTACACCTTC. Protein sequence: CASSTRVGVGGYTF.

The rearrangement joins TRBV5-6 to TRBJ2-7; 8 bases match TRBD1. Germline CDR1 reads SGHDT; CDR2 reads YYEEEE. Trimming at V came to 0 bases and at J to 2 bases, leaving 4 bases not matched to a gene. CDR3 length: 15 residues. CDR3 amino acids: CASSLVGQGTYEQYF. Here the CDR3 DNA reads TGTGCCAGCAGCTTGGTTGGACAGGGTACCTACGAGCAGTACTTC.

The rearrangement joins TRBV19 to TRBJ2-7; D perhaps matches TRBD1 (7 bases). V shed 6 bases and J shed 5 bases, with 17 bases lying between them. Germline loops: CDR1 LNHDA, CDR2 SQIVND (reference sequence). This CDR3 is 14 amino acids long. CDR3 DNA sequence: TGTGCCAGTAGAAAGCAGGGGGGTAAGAACGAGCAGTACTTC. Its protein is CASRKQGGKNEQYF.

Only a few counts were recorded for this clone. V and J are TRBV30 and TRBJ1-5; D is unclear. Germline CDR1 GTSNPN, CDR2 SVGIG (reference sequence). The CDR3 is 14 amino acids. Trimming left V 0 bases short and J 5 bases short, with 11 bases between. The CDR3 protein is CAWSVSRLYQPQHF. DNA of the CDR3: TGTGCCTGGAGTGTATCCAGGCTCTATCAGCCCCAGCATTTT.

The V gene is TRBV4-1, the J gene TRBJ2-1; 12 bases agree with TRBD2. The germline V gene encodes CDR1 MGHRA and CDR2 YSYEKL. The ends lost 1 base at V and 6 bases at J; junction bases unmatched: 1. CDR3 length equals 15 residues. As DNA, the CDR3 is TGCGCCAGCAGCCAAGCTAGCGGGGGGGTCAATGAGCAGTTCTTC. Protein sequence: CASSQASGGVNEQFF.

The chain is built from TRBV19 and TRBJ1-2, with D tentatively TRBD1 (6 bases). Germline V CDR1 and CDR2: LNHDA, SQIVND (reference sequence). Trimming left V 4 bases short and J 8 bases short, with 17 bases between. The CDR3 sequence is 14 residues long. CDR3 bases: TGTGCCAGTAGTACCGACGAACAGGGCAGAGGCTACACCTTC. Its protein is CASSTDEQGRGYTF.

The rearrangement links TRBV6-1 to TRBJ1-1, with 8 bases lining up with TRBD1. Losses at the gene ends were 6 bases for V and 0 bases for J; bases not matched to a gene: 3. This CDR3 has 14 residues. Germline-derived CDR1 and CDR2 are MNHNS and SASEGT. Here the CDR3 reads CASSRDRLNTEAFF. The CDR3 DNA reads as TGTGCCAGCAGCCGGGACAGGCTGAACACTGAAGCTTTCTTT.

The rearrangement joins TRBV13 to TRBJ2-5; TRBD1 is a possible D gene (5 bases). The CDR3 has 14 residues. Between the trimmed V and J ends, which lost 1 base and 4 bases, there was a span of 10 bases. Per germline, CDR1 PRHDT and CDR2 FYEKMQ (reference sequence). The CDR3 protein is CASSLAGQGETQYF. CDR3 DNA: TGTGCCAGCAGCTTAGCAGGACAAGGAGAGACCCAGTACTTC.

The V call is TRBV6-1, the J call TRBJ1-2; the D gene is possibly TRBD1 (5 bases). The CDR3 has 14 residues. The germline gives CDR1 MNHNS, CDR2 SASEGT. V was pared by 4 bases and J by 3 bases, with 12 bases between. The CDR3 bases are TGTGCCAGCAGTGTTTTACCGGGGGACTATGGCTACACCTTC. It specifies CASSVLPGDYGYTF.

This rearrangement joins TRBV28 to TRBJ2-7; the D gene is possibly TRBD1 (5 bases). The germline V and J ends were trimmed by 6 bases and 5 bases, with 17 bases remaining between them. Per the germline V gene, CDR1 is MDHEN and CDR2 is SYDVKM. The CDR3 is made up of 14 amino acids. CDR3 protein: CASSSGLGIHEQYF. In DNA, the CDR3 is TGTGCCAGCAGCTCAGGGCTAGGGATCCACGAGCAGTACTTC.

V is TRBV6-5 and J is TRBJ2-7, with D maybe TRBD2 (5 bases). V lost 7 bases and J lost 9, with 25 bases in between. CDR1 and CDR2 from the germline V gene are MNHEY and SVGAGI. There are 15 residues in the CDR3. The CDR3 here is CASNPRADARRRQYF. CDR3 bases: TGTGCCAGCAACCCCCGGGCAGACGCACGGAGGAGGCAGTACTTC.

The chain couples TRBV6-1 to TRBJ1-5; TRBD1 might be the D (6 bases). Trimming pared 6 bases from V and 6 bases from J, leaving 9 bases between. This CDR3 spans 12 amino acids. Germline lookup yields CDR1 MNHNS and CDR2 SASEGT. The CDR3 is CASRGGAQPQHF. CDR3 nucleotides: TGTGCCAGCAGGGGGGGGGCTCAGCCCCAGCATTTT.

This chain's CDR3 is CASSRDLGTEAFF. The CDR3 DNA sequence: TGCGCCAGCAGTCGAGACTTGGGCACTGAAGCTTTCTTT. The genes are TRBV4-3 and TRBJ1-1; D is ambiguous. The germline V gene has CDR1 LGHNA and CDR2 YSLEER. V was cut by 6 bases and J by 4 bases, with 12 bases left in between. The CDR3 is 13 amino acids.

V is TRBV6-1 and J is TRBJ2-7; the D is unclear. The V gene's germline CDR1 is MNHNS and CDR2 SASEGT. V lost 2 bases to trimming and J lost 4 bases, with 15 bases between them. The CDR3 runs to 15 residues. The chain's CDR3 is CASSERWAVEYEQYF. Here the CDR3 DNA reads TGTGCCAGCAGTGAACGCTGGGCAGTCGAGTACGAGCAGTACTTC.